This TCR beta chain was sequenced in a study of T cell responses to AZD1222 COVID-19 vaccine. Study-level findings and limits: Donors were mostly white British, more females; clonal diversity possibly underestimated. Repertoires were collected only later (after the peak T cell response had occurred). The study reported that nearly half of spike-specific TCRs target unmutated variant regions.

Germline CDR1 SQVTM, CDR2 ANQGSEA. CDR3 size: 12 residues. V dropped 7 bases and J dropped 2; count of bases not matched to a gene: 2. On this clone: Its specificity is not known.

Generated by immunoSEQ multiplex PCR, the TCRdb table keeps only in-frame clones and is missing some. The table shows 95,000 to 100,000 clones, with 75% to 95% occurring only once. The genes are TRBV29-1 and TRBJ1-3, with TRBD1 matching 7 bases. The sequencing here drew on peripheral blood, taken on day 0 of AZD1222 vaccination. This clonotype was sampled from an adult in good health. CDR3 in amino acids: CSAGGPGNTIYF. CDR3 nucleotides: TGCAGCGCAGGGGGACCTGGAAACACCATATATTTT.